The rows below give T cell receptor beta chains drawn from one sample of a study of monozygotic twins with cystic fibrosis. Some clones are missing from TCRdb's copy, which holds only in-frame ones; the method was immunoSEQ multiplex PCR. The sample yields just over 14,000 clones, approximately 84% seen once. The sequencing sample was made of blood. The receptors derive from a boy between 5 and 17 years old with cystic fibrosis. Both conserved end residues are part of each CDR3. D genes are given only for firm matches. Not every row has a clone size; where given, it reads once, few, many or a size class.

v_call: TRBV4-1
j_call: TRBJ2-7
clone_size: few
d_call: -
cdr3_nt: TGCGCCAGCAGCCGGGCCAAGACTAGTGGCAATGACGAGCAGTACTTC
cdr3_aa: CASSRAKTSGNDEQYF

v_call: TRBV14
j_call: TRBJ1-1
clone_size: -
d_call: -
cdr3_nt: TGTGCCAGCAGCCAAGAGTACAAATGGGGGAACACTGAAGCTTTCTTT
cdr3_aa: CASSQEYKWGNTEAFF

v_call: TRBV30
j_call: TRBJ2-1
clone_size: -
d_call: -
cdr3_nt: TGTGCCTCCCAGCGGGCCCCTAGTCACAATGAGCAGTTCTTC
cdr3_aa: CASQRAPSHNEQFF

v_call: TRBV2
j_call: TRBJ1-5
clone_size: -
d_call: -
cdr3_nt: TGTGCCAGCAGTGGGCAGGGTGCCCAGCATTTT
cdr3_aa: CASSGQGAQHF

v_call: TRBV27
j_call: TRBJ2-3
clone_size: -
d_call: -
cdr3_nt: TGTGCCAGCAGTTTACCCTTGACTAGCACAGATACGCAGTATTTT
cdr3_aa: CASSLPLTSTDTQYF

v_call: TRBV7-2
j_call: TRBJ2-2
clone_size: once
d_call: -
cdr3_nt: TGTGCCAGCACCACCCGCGCAGTGGGGTTTACCGGGGAGCTGTTTTTT
cdr3_aa: CASTTRAVGFTGELFF

v_call: TRBV7-8
j_call: TRBJ1-3
clone_size: -
d_call: TRBD1
cdr3_nt: TGTGCCAGCAGCCGCGACAGGGTCTCTGGAAACACCATATATTTT
cdr3_aa: CASSRDRVSGNTIYF

v_call: TRBV11-2
j_call: TRBJ2-3
clone_size: -
d_call: TRBD2
cdr3_nt: TGTGCCAGCAGCGTACGATCGGCGGGGGGAAATACGCAGTATTTT
cdr3_aa: CASSVRSAGGNTQYF

v_call: TRBV9
j_call: TRBJ1-2
clone_size: -
d_call: -
cdr3_nt: TGTGCCAGCAGCGTAGATTCGGGGGTTAACTATGGCTACACCTTC
cdr3_aa: CASSVDSGVNYGYTF

v_call: TRBV30
j_call: TRBJ1-6
clone_size: once
d_call: -
cdr3_nt: TGTGCCTGGAGTGCGGGCTATAATTCACCCCTCCACTTT
cdr3_aa: CAWSAGYNSPLHF

v_call: TRBV19
j_call: TRBJ1-4
clone_size: -
d_call: -
cdr3_nt: TGTGCCAGTAGAAACCAAATGGGACCGAGGAATGAAAAACTGTTTTTT
cdr3_aa: CASRNQMGPRNEKLFF

v_call: TRBV11-2
j_call: TRBJ2-2
clone_size: -
d_call: TRBD2
cdr3_nt: TGTGCCAGCAGCAAAGCGGGAGTACGGTACGCCGGGGAGCTGTTTTTT
cdr3_aa: CASSKAGVRYAGELFF

v_call: TRBV7-9
j_call: TRBJ1-1
clone_size: -
d_call: -
cdr3_nt: TGTGCCAGCAGCTCCGGGGTGGGGAACACTGAAGCTTTCTTT
cdr3_aa: CASSSGVGNTEAFF

v_call: TRBV27
j_call: TRBJ1-3
clone_size: -
d_call: -
cdr3_nt: TGTGCCAGCAGGCAGGGCACAAGCTCTGGAAACACCATATATTTT
cdr3_aa: CASRQGTSSGNTIYF

v_call: TRBV18
j_call: TRBJ2-1
clone_size: -
d_call: TRBD2
cdr3_nt: TGTGCCAGCTCACCACCCACTGGGACTAGCGGGAACAATGAGCAGTTCTTC
cdr3_aa: CASSPPTGTSGNNEQFF

v_call: TRBV10-2
j_call: TRBJ2-5
clone_size: -
d_call: TRBD2
cdr3_nt: TGCGCCAGCAGTGACCTAGCGGGGTCCCAAGAGACCCAGTACTTC
cdr3_aa: CASSDLAGSQETQYF

v_call: TRBV7-9
j_call: TRBJ2-2
clone_size: -
d_call: -
cdr3_nt: TGTGCCAGCAGCTTAACCGAAACAGAGCCCGGGGAGCTGTTTTTT
cdr3_aa: CASSLTETEPGELFF

v_call: TRBV18
j_call: TRBJ1-2
clone_size: -
d_call: -
cdr3_nt: TGTGCCAGCTCACCGGGCAGGGATAGCTATGGCTACACCTTC
cdr3_aa: CASSPGRDSYGYTF

v_call: TRBV6-6
j_call: TRBJ1-1
clone_size: -
d_call: -
cdr3_nt: TGTGCCAGCAGTTACCAGGGTTCCACTGAAGCTTTCTTT
cdr3_aa: CASSYQGSTEAFF

v_call: TRBV9
j_call: TRBJ2-6
clone_size: -
d_call: -
cdr3_nt: TGTGCCAGCAGCGGGGAAGGGTCTGGGGCCAACGTCCTGACTTTC
cdr3_aa: CASSGEGSGANVLTF

v_call: TRBV18
j_call: TRBJ2-7
clone_size: -
d_call: -
cdr3_nt: TGTGCCAGCTCACCCACAGCCAACTACGAGCAGTACTTC
cdr3_aa: CASSPTANYEQYF

v_call: TRBV5-1
j_call: TRBJ2-4
clone_size: -
d_call: -
cdr3_nt: TGCGCCAGCAGCTCGCCGACACTCATAGCCAAAAACATTCAGTACTTC
cdr3_aa: CASSSPTLIAKNIQYF

v_call: TRBV27
j_call: TRBJ1-4
clone_size: -
d_call: -
cdr3_nt: TGTGCCAGCAGTTTAGGGACGGCTACGAATGAAAAACTGTTTTTT
cdr3_aa: CASSLGTATNEKLFF

v_call: TRBV12-5
j_call: TRBJ1-1
clone_size: once
d_call: -
cdr3_nt: TGTGCTAGTGGTTTCAACCCGACCGGGACAACTGAAGCTTTCTTT
cdr3_aa: CASGFNPTGTTEAFF

v_call: TRBV7-9
j_call: TRBJ2-7
clone_size: -
d_call: -
cdr3_nt: TGTGCCAGCAGCCCCAGCGGATACTACGAGCAGTACTTC
cdr3_aa: CASSPSGYYEQYF

v_call: TRBV6-1
j_call: TRBJ1-4
clone_size: few
d_call: TRBD1
cdr3_nt: TGTGCCAGCAGCCCGGGACAGGGGAATGAAAAACTGTTTTTT
cdr3_aa: CASSPGQGNEKLFF

v_call: TRBV4-1
j_call: TRBJ1-2
clone_size: -
d_call: TRBD1
cdr3_nt: TGCGCCAGCAGCCAAGATGTCCGGTGGGACAGGGCTGGCTACACCTTC
cdr3_aa: CASSQDVRWDRAGYTF

v_call: TRBV19
j_call: TRBJ1-6
clone_size: few
d_call: TRBD1
cdr3_nt: TGTGCCAGTAGTATCACAGGGGGCGGTTCACCCCTCCACTTT
cdr3_aa: CASSITGGGSPLHF

v_call: TRBV7-2
j_call: TRBJ2-7
clone_size: -
d_call: TRBD2
cdr3_nt: TGTGCCAGCAGCTCGGAGGCAGCGGGAGCGAGGAGCGAGCAGTACTTC
cdr3_aa: CASSSEAAGARSEQYF

v_call: TRBV11-2
j_call: TRBJ2-1
clone_size: -
d_call: TRBD2
cdr3_nt: TGTGCCAGCCGGCCAATACCCGGGACTAGCGGGAGCAATGAGCAGTTCTTC
cdr3_aa: CASRPIPGTSGSNEQFF

v_call: TRBV28
j_call: TRBJ2-7
clone_size: -
d_call: TRBD1
cdr3_nt: TGTGCCAGCAGAGCTCCTCCGGGACAGGTTGCCTACGAGCAGTACTTC
cdr3_aa: CASRAPPGQVAYEQYF

v_call: TRBV30
j_call: TRBJ2-5
clone_size: -
d_call: -
cdr3_nt: TGTGCCTGGAGTCAGGGAGAGACCCAGTACTTC
cdr3_aa: CAWSQGETQYF

v_call: TRBV5-1
j_call: TRBJ2-7
clone_size: -
d_call: TRBD2
cdr3_nt: TGCGCCAGCAGCATCGGGACTAGCGATTACTACGAGCAGTACTTC
cdr3_aa: CASSIGTSDYYEQYF

v_call: TRBV2
j_call: TRBJ2-7
clone_size: -
d_call: TRBD2
cdr3_nt: TGTGCCAGCAGTGAAGAACTAGCGGGAGCCTACGAGCAGTACTTC
cdr3_aa: CASSEELAGAYEQYF

v_call: TRBV2
j_call: TRBJ2-1
clone_size: -
d_call: TRBD2
cdr3_nt: TGTGCCAGCTTGCGAGCGGGGGACTACAATGAGCAGTTCTTC
cdr3_aa: CASLRAGDYNEQFF

v_call: TRBV7-6
j_call: TRBJ2-1
clone_size: -
d_call: TRBD1
cdr3_nt: TGTGCCAGCAGCTCCGCGGGGACAGGGTGGAATGAGCAGTTCTTC
cdr3_aa: CASSSAGTGWNEQFF

v_call: TRBV2
j_call: TRBJ2-1
clone_size: -
d_call: TRBD2
cdr3_nt: TGTGCCAGCAGCCAACTAGCGGGGGAGAACGTTAAGCAGTTCTTC
cdr3_aa: CASSQLAGENVKQFF

v_call: TRBV29-1
j_call: TRBJ2-7
clone_size: -
d_call: -
cdr3_nt: TGCAGCGTTGGGGAGTCGATCTACGAGCAGTACTTC
cdr3_aa: CSVGESIYEQYF

v_call: TRBV25-1
j_call: TRBJ1-2
clone_size: -
d_call: -
cdr3_nt: TGTGCCAGCAACGGTTTGTGGCCCGGAGGCTACACCTTC
cdr3_aa: CASNGLWPGGYTF

v_call: TRBV7-9
j_call: TRBJ1-2
clone_size: -
d_call: TRBD1
cdr3_nt: TGTGCCAGCAGCTTAGCCGACAGGGGCCCGTATGGCTACACCTTC
cdr3_aa: CASSLADRGPYGYTF

v_call: TRBV19
j_call: TRBJ1-5
clone_size: -
d_call: -
cdr3_nt: TGTGCCAGTAGGGATAGCAATCAGCCCCAGCATTTT
cdr3_aa: CASRDSNQPQHF

v_call: TRBV2
j_call: TRBJ2-3
clone_size: -
d_call: -
cdr3_nt: TGTGCCAGCAGTGATCGGGGTACTAGGAGCACAGATACGCAGTATTTT
cdr3_aa: CASSDRGTRSTDTQYF

v_call: TRBV30
j_call: TRBJ1-2
clone_size: -
d_call: -
cdr3_nt: TGTGCCGGCCCTTCCCCGGGGGGGGGATCTCGTGGCTACACCTTC
cdr3_aa: CAGPSPGGGSRGYTF

v_call: TRBV27
j_call: TRBJ2-7
clone_size: -
d_call: -
cdr3_nt: TGTGCCAGCAGTCCCCAGCCGGGCCCCTACGAGCAGTACTTC
cdr3_aa: CASSPQPGPYEQYF

v_call: TRBV5-6
j_call: TRBJ2-7
clone_size: -
d_call: -
cdr3_nt: TGTGCCAGCAGCTTGGGGGGCTACGAGCAGTACTTC
cdr3_aa: CASSLGGYEQYF

v_call: TRBV30
j_call: TRBJ2-5
clone_size: -
d_call: -
cdr3_nt: TGTGCCGCTTACGAGGGGTCGGGGCAAGAGACCCAGTACTTC
cdr3_aa: CAAYEGSGQETQYF

v_call: TRBV9
j_call: TRBJ2-1
clone_size: -
d_call: TRBD2
cdr3_nt: TGTGCCAGCAGCGTAACTAGCGGGGGATCTGACAATGAGCAGTTCTTC
cdr3_aa: CASSVTSGGSDNEQFF

v_call: TRBV30
j_call: TRBJ2-7
clone_size: -
d_call: -
cdr3_nt: TGTGCCTGGAGTGTAAACAGTCATCTCGAGCAGTACTTC
cdr3_aa: CAWSVNSHLEQYF

v_call: TRBV28
j_call: TRBJ1-2
clone_size: few
d_call: -
cdr3_nt: TGTGCCAGCACGGCCCGACCCCCCACTAGGGGCTACACCTTC
cdr3_aa: CASTARPPTRGYTF